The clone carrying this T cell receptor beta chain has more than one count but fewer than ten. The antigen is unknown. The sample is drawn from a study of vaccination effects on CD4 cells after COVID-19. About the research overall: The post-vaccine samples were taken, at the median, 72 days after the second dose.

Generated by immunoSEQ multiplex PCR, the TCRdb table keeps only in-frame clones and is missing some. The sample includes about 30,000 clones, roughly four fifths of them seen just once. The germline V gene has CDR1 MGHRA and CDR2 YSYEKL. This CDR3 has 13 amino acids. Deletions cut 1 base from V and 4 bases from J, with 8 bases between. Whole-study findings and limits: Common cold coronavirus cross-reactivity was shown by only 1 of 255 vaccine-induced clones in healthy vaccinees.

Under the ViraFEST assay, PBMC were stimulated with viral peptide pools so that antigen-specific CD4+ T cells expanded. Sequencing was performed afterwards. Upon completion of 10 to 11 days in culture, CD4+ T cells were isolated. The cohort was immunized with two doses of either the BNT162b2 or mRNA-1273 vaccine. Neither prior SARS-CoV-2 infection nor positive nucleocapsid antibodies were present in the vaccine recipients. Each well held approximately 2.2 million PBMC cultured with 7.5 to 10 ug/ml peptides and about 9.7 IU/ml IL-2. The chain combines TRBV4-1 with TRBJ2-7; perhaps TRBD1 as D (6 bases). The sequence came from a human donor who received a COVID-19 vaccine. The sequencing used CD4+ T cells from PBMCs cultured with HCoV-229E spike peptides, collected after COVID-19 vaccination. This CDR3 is CASSQAGEYEQYF. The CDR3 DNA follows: TGCGCCAGCAGCCAAGCAGGGGAATACGAGCAGTACTTC.